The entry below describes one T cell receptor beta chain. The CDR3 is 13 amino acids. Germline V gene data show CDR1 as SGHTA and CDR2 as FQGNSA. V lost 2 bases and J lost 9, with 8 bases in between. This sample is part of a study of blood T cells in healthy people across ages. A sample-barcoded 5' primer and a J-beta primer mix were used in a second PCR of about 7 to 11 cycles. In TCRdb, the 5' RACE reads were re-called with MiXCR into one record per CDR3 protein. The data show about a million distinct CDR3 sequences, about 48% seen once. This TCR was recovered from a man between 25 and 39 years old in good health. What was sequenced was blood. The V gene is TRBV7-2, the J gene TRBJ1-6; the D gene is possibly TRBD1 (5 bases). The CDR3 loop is CASSLTGRSPLHF. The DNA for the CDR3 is TGTGCCAGCAGCTTAACAGGCCGTTCACCCCTCCACTTT.